This T cell receptor (beta chain) was retrieved from a study of a mutant IDH1 vaccine in newly diagnosed glioma. Whole-study context: Sex distribution of treated patients was about 62% male and 37.5% female; mean age was roughly 37 years.

Here immunoSEQ multiplex PCR was the method, and the copy in TCRdb shows in-frame clones only, minus some. The table records tens of thousands of clones, over 60% of them present only once. This clone was seen a handful of times. This CDR3 region has 12 residues. Trimming pared 3 bases from V and 9 bases from J, leaving 9 bases between. Germline CDR1 MNHNS, CDR2 SASEGT. Stated time point: baseline, week 1 (first vaccination visit). Treatment in this sample: pre-vaccination baseline after standard-of-care therapy. The sequenced sample was PBMCs, obtained from a glioma patient treated with radiotherapy, temozolomide or both. This TCR derives from a woman between 40 and 55 years old with glioma. The chain links TRBV6-1 to TRBJ1-5; D gene uncertain. CDR3: CASSDGPGPQHF. CDR3 bases: TGTGCCAGCAGTGACGGCCCAGGGCCCCAGCATTTT.